This TCR beta chain appears in the sequencing data of a study of T cell responses to AZD1222 COVID-19 vaccine. Study overall: Second doses were pooled across both intervals (about 4 or about 12 weeks). Findings and caveats of the study: Once two AZD1222 doses were given, Spike-specific TCR breadth and depth went up. Targets within unmutated variant regions were reportedly found for nearly half of spike-specific TCRs. Sampling captured repertoires only after the peak T cell response.

Sequencing was performed with immunoSEQ multiplex PCR; in TCRdb, only in-frame clones are kept and a portion is missing. This sample has 87,000 or so clones, with 90% found just once. The trim removed 10 bases at V and 2 bases at J, leaving 6 bases unmatched. The CDR3 has 13 amino acids. CDR1 and CDR2 (germline): ENHRY, SYGVKD. This clone was counted between two and nine times. The antigen is undetermined. The genes are TRBV10-3 and TRBJ2-7, with TRBD1 matching 9 bases. This receptor was obtained from an adult in good health. This specimen was peripheral blood, taken on day 0 of AZD1222 vaccination. In DNA form, the CDR3 reads TGTGCCAACTCCGGGACAGGGACCTACGAGCAGTACTTC. Residues: CANSGTGTYEQYF.